These 22 T cell receptor beta chains were all obtained from the same sample, sequenced in a study of radiotherapy plus CTLA-4 blockade in lung cancer. Assay: immunoSEQ multiplex PCR; the TCRdb copy retains only in-frame clones and omits some. The sample contains some 12,000 clones, about 86% of which appear only once. This material consisted of peripheral blood, taken from a patient treated with radiotherapy plus ipilimumab. The receptors originated from a human donor with non-small cell lung cancer that progressed on radiotherapy plus ipilimumab.

The chain is built from TRBV5-3 and TRBJ1-5; 7 bases align to TRBD1. TRBV5-3 is labeled an ORF, and its function is uncertain. The junction had 2 bases not matched to a gene; V was cut back by 5 bases and J by 3 bases. This CDR3 spans 13 amino acids. The CDR3 bases are TGTGCCAGAAGTGACAGGGCCAATCAGCCCCAGCATTTT. It translates to CARSDRANQPQHF.

The chain employs TRBV4-1 and TRBJ1-5; 10 bases map to TRBD1. CDR3 length: 18 amino acids. Losses at the gene ends were 1 base for V and 0 bases for J; bases not matched to a gene: 6. CDR1 and CDR2 from the germline V gene are MGHRA and YSYEKL. CDR3 in DNA: TGCGCCAGCAGCCAAGGGACAGGGGGGACGTATAGCAATCAGCCCCAGCATTTT. Protein: CASSQGTGGTYSNQPQHF.

This clone has only one observation. This chain uses TRBV7-2 with TRBJ2-3; D not resolved. This CDR3 spans 12 amino acids. CDR1 and CDR2 (germline): SGHTA, FQGNSA. Trimming took 3 bases from V and 4 from J, leaving 5 bases between them. The CDR3 sequence: CASSFFPDTQYF. The CDR3 nucleotides read TGTGCCAGCAGCTTTTTCCCAGATACGCAGTATTTT.

This clone came up a few times. The chain is built from TRBV4-3 and TRBJ2-1; 7 bases map to TRBD2. The J segment lost 9 bases and the V segment lost 1 base, leaving 9 bases of the junction unmatched. The CDR3 is made up of 15 amino acids. Per germline, CDR1 LGHNA and CDR2 YSLEER. For the CDR3, the DNA is TGCGCCAGCAGCCAAGTAGGAATAGCGGGTGGTGAGCAGTTCTTC. Its protein product is CASSQVGIAGGEQFF.

Details on this clone: The identical CDR3 is also encoded by other nucleotide sequences in the sample. The chain is built from TRBV11-2 and TRBJ1-1; D not resolved. V was trimmed by 2 bases and J by 0 bases, leaving 7 bases between them. CDR1 is SGHAT and CDR2 is FQNNGV in the germline V gene. The CDR3 is 14 amino acids. Here the CDR3 reads CASSLQFLNTEAFF. DNA for the CDR3: TGTGCCAGCAGCTTACAATTCCTGAACACTGAAGCTTTCTTT. Complete variable domain (other parts from reference TRBV11-2 and TRBJ1-1): EAGVAQSPRYKIIEKRQSVAFWCNPISGHATLYWYQQILGQGPKLLIQFQNNGVVDDSQLPKDRFSAERLKGVDSTLKIQPAKLEDSAVYLCASSLQFLNTEAFFGQGTRLTVV.

The chain is built from TRBV5-4 and TRBJ2-3, with 9 bases matching TRBD1. V was clipped by 4 bases and J by 0 bases; unmatched bases: 6. Looked up from germline, CDR1 is SGHNT and CDR2 is YYREEE (reference sequence). The CDR3 is 16 residues long. The CDR3 spells CASSTPDRGSTDTQYF. Here the CDR3 DNA reads TGTGCCAGCAGCACCCCGGACAGGGGAAGCACAGATACGCAGTATTTT.

V is TRBV12-5 and J is TRBJ1-2, with a weak D call TRBD1 (5 bases). There are 15 residues in the CDR3. Deletions cut 1 base from V and 3 bases from J, with 12 bases between. Germline CDR1 and CDR2: LGHNT and FRNRAP. CDR3 region: CASGLDDRPYYGYTF. CDR3 in DNA: TGTGCTAGTGGTTTGGACGACAGACCCTACTATGGCTACACCTTC.

This clone came up a few times. The chain carries TRBV11-2 and TRBJ2-7; 11 bases line up with TRBD1. V shed 5 bases and J 0 bases; nucleotides not matched to a gene: 3. This CDR3 spans 15 amino acids. Germline V gene sequence: CDR1 SGHAT, CDR2 FQNNGV. This CDR3 reads CASSPGTGGSYEQYF. The DNA for the CDR3 is TGTGCCAGCAGCCCCGGGACAGGGGGCTCCTACGAGCAGTACTTC.

This chain connects TRBV27 to TRBJ1-2; 11 nucleotides align to TRBD1. This CDR3 spans 21 amino acids. The V and J ends lost 5 bases and 9 bases, in that order; junction bases with no gene match: 29. CDR1 and CDR2 from the germline V gene are MNHEY and SMNVEV (reference sequence). CDR3 sequence (DNA): TGTGCCAGCAGTCCTGGGGGGCGGGGGACAGGGGGTACCATACCTGTTTTCAGCTACACCTTC. The encoded protein is CASSPGGRGTGGTIPVFSYTF.

V usage is TRBV7-9 and J usage is TRBJ2-5, with a tentative D call TRBD2 (6 bases). V shed 0 bases and J shed 3 bases, with 20 bases lying between them. CDR1 and CDR2 (germline): SEHNR, FQNEAQ (reference sequence). The CDR3 runs to 18 residues. This chain's CDR3 is CASSLAFGSSRREETQYF. In DNA, the CDR3 is TGTGCCAGCAGCTTAGCGTTTGGCTCCTCTCGGAGGGAAGAGACCCAGTACTTC.

The rearrangement joins TRBV27 to TRBJ2-3; 8 nucleotides match TRBD2. J gave up 6 bases and V 3 bases, and 8 bases lay outside the gene matches. The CDR3 loop spans 15 amino acids. Germline CDR1 is MNHEY and CDR2 is SMNVEV (reference sequence). This chain's CDR3 is CASSFRTSRADTQYF. For the CDR3, the DNA is TGTGCCAGCAGTTTCCGGACTAGCAGAGCCGATACGCAGTATTTT.

In its sample, this clone was seen a few times. The CDR3 nucleotides are TGTGCCAGCAGCTTGTCGTGGGGAAACACCATATATTTT. This translates into CASSLSWGNTIYF. The J gene is TRBJ1-3, the V gene TRBV7-2; D not resolved. The length of the CDR3 is 13 residues. Germline CDR1 and CDR2: SGHTA and FQGNSA. The V gene lost 3 bases and the J gene lost 4 bases, with 7 bases spanning the gap.

This chain connects TRBV15 to TRBJ2-7, with TRBD2 as a possible D gene (7 bases). Germline V gene sequence: CDR1 LNHNV, CDR2 YYDKDF (reference sequence). This CDR3 spans 15 amino acids. V was pared by 0 bases and J by 7 bases, with 16 bases between. The CDR3 loop reads CATSREQGLGGEQYF. The CDR3 DNA is TGTGCCACCAGCAGAGAACAGGGACTGGGGGGGGAGCAGTACTTC.

V usage is TRBV4-1 and J usage is TRBJ2-2; D is ambiguous. The CDR3 totals 15 residues. The V end was cut by 4 bases, the J end by 2 bases, with 11 bases between. The germline gives CDR1 MGHRA, CDR2 YSYEKL. CDR3 protein: CASSLFWENTGELFF. The CDR3 DNA reads TGCGCCAGCAGCCTTTTCTGGGAAAACACCGGGGAGCTGTTTTTT.

The chain links TRBV11-2 to TRBJ2-1, with D possibly TRBD2 on 6 matching bases. The CDR3 is 15 amino acids. The V end was cut by 1 base, the J end by 4 bases, with 11 bases between. The V gene's germline CDR1 is SGHAT and CDR2 FQNNGV. CDR3: CASSLGGTLYNEQFF. The CDR3 DNA is TGTGCCAGCAGCTTAGGGGGGACTTTATACAATGAGCAGTTCTTC.

The rearrangement joins TRBV2 to TRBJ2-2, with TRBD1 matching over 9 bases. J gave up 5 bases and V 6 bases, and 4 bases lay outside the gene matches. Germline assignment: CDR1 SNHLY and CDR2 FYNNEI. The CDR3 runs to 14 residues. Here the CDR3 reads CASRGQGHTGELFF. The DNA of the CDR3 is TGTGCCAGCAGGGGACAGGGACATACCGGGGAGCTGTTTTTT.

The chain combines TRBV28 with TRBJ1-4; 9 bases align to TRBD1. Trimming took 7 bases from V and 8 from J; bases not matched to a gene: 8. The CDR3 contains 14 residues. Germline assignment: CDR1 MDHEN and CDR2 SYDVKM. CDR3 sequence: CASIPGGTGEKLFF. The DNA for the CDR3 is TGTGCCAGCATCCCGGGGGGGACAGGGGAAAAACTGTTTTTT.

This clone was recorded only once. The chain uses TRBV6-5 and TRBJ1-4; 7 bases are a match to TRBD1. Germline V gene sequence: CDR1 MNHEY, CDR2 SVGAGI. The junction had 4 bases not matched to a gene; V was cut back by 6 bases and J by 0 bases. CDR3 size: 15 residues. DNA for the CDR3: TGTGCCAGCAGGAAGACAGGGACAACTAATGAAAAACTGTTTTTT. It codes for CASRKTGTTNEKLFF.

The chain couples TRBV15 to TRBJ1-2; maybe TRBD1 (5 bases). V lost 0 bases and J 8 bases, leaving 13 bases between the germline ends. The CDR3 covers 14 residues. Germline V gene sequence: CDR1 LNHNV, CDR2 YYDKDF (reference sequence). CDR3 amino acids: CATSRDGGLSGYTF. Here the CDR3 DNA reads TGTGCCACCAGCAGAGATGGGGGGTTGAGCGGCTACACCTTC. Based on the CDR3 plus reference TRBV15 and TRBJ1-2, the full variable domain is DAMVIQNPRYQVTQFGKPVTLSCSQTLNHNVMYWYQQKSSQAPKLLFHYYDKDFNNEADTPDNFQSRRPNTSFCFLDIRSPGLGDTAMYLCATSRDGGLSGYTFGSGTRLTVV.

The J gene is TRBJ1-6, the V gene TRBV6-6; D gene uncertain. From germline, CDR1 is MNHNY and CDR2 SVGAGI (reference sequence). Trimming took off 8 bases at V and 0 bases at J, with 8 bases between the two ends. The CDR3 length is 14 residues. CDR3 bases: TGTGCCAGCCAGACGAGCTCCTATAATTCACCCCTCCACTTT. Amino acid sequence: CASQTSSYNSPLHF.

This chain joins TRBV7-3 and TRBJ2-1; D is possibly TRBD1 (6 bases). The V end was cut by 2 bases, the J end by 0 bases, with 11 bases between. The CDR3 has 16 amino acids. The V gene's germline CDR1 is SGHTA and CDR2 FQGTGA. DNA for the CDR3: TGTGCCAGCAGCTTAGATGGGACAAGCTCCTACAATGAGCAGTTCTTC. Protein: CASSLDGTSSYNEQFF.

The V and J genes are TRBV2 and TRBJ1-6; 7 positions agree with TRBD1. The junction had 6 bases not matched to a gene; V was cut back by 7 bases and J by 0 bases. CDR3 size: 16 residues. Germline V gene sequence: CDR1 SNHLY, CDR2 FYNNEI. CDR3 in DNA: TGTGCCAGCAATGACAGGGCGCCCTCCTATAATTCACCCCTCCACTTT. Translated, it gives CASNDRAPSYNSPLHF. The full variable domain, in which reference TRBV2 and TRBJ1-6 provide the parts outside the CDR3, is EPEVTQTPSHQVTQMGQEVILRCVPISNHLYFYWYRQILGQKVEFLVSFYNNEISEKSEIFDDQFSVERPDGSNFTLKIRSTKLEDSAMYFCASNDRAPSYNSPLHFGNGTRLTVT.